The rows below give T cell receptor beta chains drawn from one sample of a study of blood T cell repertoires in COVID-19. Clones were read by immunoSEQ multiplex PCR, and TCRdb kept only the in-frame ones, dropping some. The top ten hold around 4% of the sample, which has more than 110,000 clones, roughly 85% seen once. Sequenced sample: peripheral blood. The receptors stem from a man in his sixties with acute or convalescent COVID-19. Each CDR3 is given with its conserved first and last residue. Each record gives: D gene, clone size, V gene, J gene, CDR3 protein, CDR3 DNA. A D gene is named only where the DNA matches it firmly. Clone size is given for some rows only: seen once, a few or many times, or a class if the clone is expanded.

TRBD1	-	TRBV6-2/TRBV6-3	TRBJ2-7	CASSYPPQGSYEQYF	TGTGCCAGCAGTTACCCCCCACAGGGGAGCTACGAGCAGTACTTC
TRBD2	-	TRBV5-4	TRBJ2-1	CASSSPGGDPYNEQFF	TGTGCCAGCAGCTCTCCTGGGGGGGACCCCTACAATGAGCAGTTCTTC
-	-	TRBV5-1	TRBJ2-1	CASSPLMGGYNEQFF	TGCGCCAGCAGCCCCCTGATGGGGGGTTACAATGAGCAGTTCTTC
TRBD1	-	TRBV2	TRBJ2-1	CASSEWGTGTYNEQFF	TGTGCCAGCAGTGAATGGGGGACAGGTACCTACAATGAGCAGTTCTTC
-	-	TRBV11-3	TRBJ2-1	CASSFGSYNEQFF	TGTGCCAGCAGCTTCGGCTCCTACAATGAGCAGTTCTTC
TRBD2	-	TRBV10-3	TRBJ2-1	CAIRRTSGRGGNEQFF	TGTGCCATCAGACGGACTAGCGGGAGAGGGGGCAATGAGCAGTTCTTC
TRBD1	-	TRBV5-1	TRBJ1-2	CASGTGVGYTF	TGCGCCAGCGGCACAGGGGTCGGCTACACCTTC
-	-	TRBV10-3	TRBJ1-2	CAISAGTNYGYTF	TGTGCCATCAGTGCTGGCACTAACTATGGCTACACCTTC
TRBD1	-	TRBV14	TRBJ2-1	CASSLGQGWHEQFF	TGTGCCAGCAGCCTCGGACAGGGTTGGCATGAGCAGTTCTTC
TRBD2	-	TRBV19	TRBJ2-2	CASSIDGPGRGPGELFF	TGTGCCAGTAGTATAGATGGGCCCGGGAGGGGTCCCGGGGAGCTGTTTTTT
TRBD1	once	TRBV6-6	TRBJ1-5	CASSSDRGRYQPQHF	TGTGCCAGCAGCTCGGACAGGGGGCGGTATCAGCCCCAGCATTTT
TRBD1	-	TRBV5-6	TRBJ1-1	CASSVQGVGTEAFF	TGTGCCAGCAGCGTACAGGGGGTCGGTACTGAAGCTTTCTTT
TRBD2	-	TRBV20-1	TRBJ2-1	CSASGGRDYNEQFF	TGCAGTGCTAGTGGCGGGAGGGACTACAATGAGCAGTTCTTC
-	-	TRBV30	TRBJ2-3	CAGRGFTDTQYF	TGTGCCGGTAGAGGTTTCACAGATACGCAGTATTTT
TRBD1	-	TRBV28	TRBJ1-2	CASSSQDRESYTF	TGTGCCAGCAGTTCTCAGGACAGGGAATCCTACACCTTC
-	-	TRBV6-1	TRBJ1-5	CASSVGSRNSNQPQHF	TGTGCCAGCAGTGTGGGCAGCCGGAATAGCAATCAGCCCCAGCATTTT
TRBD1	-	TRBV7-2	TRBJ1-5	CASSWGQGGNQPQHF	TGTGCCAGCAGCTGGGGACAGGGAGGCAATCAGCCCCAGCATTTT
-	few	TRBV18	TRBJ2-7	CASSRASYEQYF	TGTGCCAGCTCACGGGCTTCCTACGAGCAGTACTTC
-	once	TRBV19	TRBJ1-2	CASSSTGYGYTF	TGTGCCAGTAGTTCCACAGGATACGGCTACACCTTC